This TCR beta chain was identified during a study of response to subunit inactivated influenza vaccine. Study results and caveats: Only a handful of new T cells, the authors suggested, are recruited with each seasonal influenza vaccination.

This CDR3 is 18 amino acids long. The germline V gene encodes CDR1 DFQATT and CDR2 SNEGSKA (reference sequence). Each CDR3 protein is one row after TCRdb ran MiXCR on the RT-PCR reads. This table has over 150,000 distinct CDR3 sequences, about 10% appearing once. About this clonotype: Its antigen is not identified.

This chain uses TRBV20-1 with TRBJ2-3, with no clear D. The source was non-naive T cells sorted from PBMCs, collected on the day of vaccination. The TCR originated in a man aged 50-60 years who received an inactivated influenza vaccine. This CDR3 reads CSAEPKTRLMAFVDTQYF. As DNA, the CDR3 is TGCAGCGCCGAACCTAAGACCCGGCTTATGGCTTTCGTGGATACGCAGTATTTT.